Described below is a single T cell receptor (beta chain) sequence and its context. Its specificity is not known. This specimen belongs to a study of T-cell reconstitution after alpha-beta-depleted transplantation in children. General study results and limits: Newly produced T cells mostly provided counts and TCRbeta diversity after one year, as hyperexpanded clones declined. Reported findings indicate that, about two months after transplant, alpha-beta T cells came from several hundred expanded clones, which were derived from non-depleted graft cells. Surviving recipient T cells and intrathymic progenitors accounted for some patients' high TCRbeta diversity at day 60.

The CDR3 spans 15 residues. Germline V gives CDR1 MNHNS, CDR2 SASEGT. V lost 7 bases, J lost 7 bases, and 22 bases lay in between. Unique molecular identifiers tagged the TCRbeta library. TCRdb reanalysed the PCR reads using MiXCR and keeps one entry per CDR3 protein. The table includes about 510,000 distinct CDR3 sequences, over 10% detected once. This clonotype originated in a female patient aged 2-9 years who had a stem cell transplant for aplastic anemia, so the T cells may come from the graft donor. The sample in question was PBMCs, mostly from graft donor cells, obtained 180 days after TCRalphabeta/CD19-depleted stem cell transplant. The V gene is TRBV6-1, the J gene TRBJ2-5, with a weak D call TRBD1 (5 bases). This CDR3 reads CASKHRGPGHGTQYF. DNA for the CDR3: TGTGCCAGCAAACACCGAGGCCCAGGACATGGGACCCAGTACTTC.